This TCR beta chain was profiled in a study of blood T cells in healthy people across ages. V was pared by 1 base and J by 7 bases, with 4 bases of the junction left unmatched. Germline V lookup: CDR1 MGHRA, CDR2 YSYEKL. The CDR3 sequence is 14 residues long. The second PCR ran 7 to 11 cycles with a sample-barcoded 5' primer and J-beta primers. Samples each returned at least 2.5 million CDR3-containing paired-end reads. TCRdb processed the 5' RACE reads anew with MiXCR; each CDR3 protein has one entry. The profile covers about 1.8 million distinct CDR3 sequences, with about 50% appearing a single time and 2.1% taken by the ten largest. Every donor gave ten milliliters of peripheral blood. Per individual sample, total RNA of at least 5.5 micrograms was extracted.

The chain has TRBV4-1 and TRBJ1-2; 9 nucleotides agree with TRBD1. This sequence was found in a woman between 40 and 55 years old in good health. Material: blood. This chain's CDR3 is CASSQGQGGVGYTF. As DNA, the CDR3 is TGCGCCAGCAGCCAAGGACAGGGGGGCGTTGGCTACACCTTC.